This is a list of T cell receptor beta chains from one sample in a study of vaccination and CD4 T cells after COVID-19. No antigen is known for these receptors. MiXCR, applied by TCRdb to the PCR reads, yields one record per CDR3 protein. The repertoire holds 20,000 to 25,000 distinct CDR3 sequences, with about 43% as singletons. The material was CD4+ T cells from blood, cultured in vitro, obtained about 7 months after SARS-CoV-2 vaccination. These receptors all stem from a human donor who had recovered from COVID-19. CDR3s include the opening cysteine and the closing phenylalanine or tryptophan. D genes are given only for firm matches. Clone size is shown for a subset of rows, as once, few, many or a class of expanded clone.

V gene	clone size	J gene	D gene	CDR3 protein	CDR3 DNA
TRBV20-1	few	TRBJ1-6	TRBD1	CSARGGTDYSPLHF	TGCAGTGCTAGAGGGGGGACAGATTATTCACCCCTCCACTTT
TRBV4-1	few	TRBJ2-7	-	CASSQGGGGGYEQYF	TGCGCCAGCAGCCAAGGTGGAGGGGGAGGATACGAGCAGTACTTC
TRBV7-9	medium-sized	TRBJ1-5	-	CASSLDTQPQHF	TGTGCCAGCAGCTTAGACACTCAGCCCCAGCATTTT
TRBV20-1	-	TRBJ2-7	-	CSARDPAGSYEQYF	TGCAGTGCTAGAGATCCTGCAGGGAGCTACGAGCAGTACTTC
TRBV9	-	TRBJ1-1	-	CASSSHRDTEAFF	TGTGCCAGCAGCTCTCACAGGGACACTGAAGCTTTCTTT
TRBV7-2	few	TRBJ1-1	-	CASSLAQGTEAFF	TGTGCCAGCAGCTTAGCGCAGGGCACTGAAGCTTTCTTT
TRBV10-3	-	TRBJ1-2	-	CAISESFNNGYTF	TGTGCCATCAGTGAGTCGTTCAATAATGGCTACACCTTC
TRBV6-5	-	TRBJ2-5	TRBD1	CASSYSPGQEETQYF	TGTGCCAGCAGTTACTCCCCGGGACAGGAGGAGACCCAGTACTTC
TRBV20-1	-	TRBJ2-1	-	CSARDRQGSYNEQFF	TGCAGTGCTAGAGATCGGCAGGGCTCCTACAATGAGCAGTTCTTC
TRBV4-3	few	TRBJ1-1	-	CASSHPGSNTEAFF	TGCGCCAGCAGCCACCCCGGGAGTAACACTGAAGCTTTCTTT
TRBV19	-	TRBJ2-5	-	CASSSTSYARETQYF	TGTGCCAGTAGTTCAACAAGCTACGCCCGGGAGACCCAGTACTTC
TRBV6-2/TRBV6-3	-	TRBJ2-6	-	CASRPGRGGANVLTF	TGTGCCAGCAGGCCGGGAAGAGGGGGGGCCAACGTCCTGACTTTC
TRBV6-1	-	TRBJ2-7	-	CASRDQLGEQYF	TGTGCCAGCAGGGACCAATTGGGCGAGCAGTACTTC
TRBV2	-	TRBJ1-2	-	CASTMRGNGYTF	TGTGCCAGCACCATGAGGGGGAATGGCTACACCTTC
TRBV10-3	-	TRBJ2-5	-	CAISVGAQETQYF	TGTGCCATCAGTGTAGGGGCCCAAGAGACCCAGTACTTC
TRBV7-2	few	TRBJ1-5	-	CASSLRKGTHQPQHF	TGTGCCAGCAGCTTACGAAAAGGAACCCATCAGCCCCAGCATTTT
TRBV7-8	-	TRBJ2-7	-	CASSLYGYEQYF	TGTGCCAGCAGCTTATACGGATACGAGCAGTACTTC
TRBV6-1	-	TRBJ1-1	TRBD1	CASSDRGLGTEAFF	TGTGCCAGCAGTGACAGGGGGCTCGGCACTGAAGCTTTCTTT
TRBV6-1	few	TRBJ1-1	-	CASTGFDTEAFF	TGTGCCAGCACAGGGTTCGACACTGAAGCTTTCTTT
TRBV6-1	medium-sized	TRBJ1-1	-	CASSTGPVTEAFF	TGTGCCAGCAGTACAGGGCCTGTCACTGAAGCTTTCTTT
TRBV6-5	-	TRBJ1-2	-	CASSYSLPEGGYTF	TGTGCCAGCAGTTACTCTCTACCGGAGGGTGGCTACACCTTC
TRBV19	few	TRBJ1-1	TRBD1	CASSILGQDLRDF	TGTGCCAGTAGTATCCTAGGACAGGATTTAAGGGATTTT
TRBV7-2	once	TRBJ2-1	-	CASSFAPANEQFF	TGTGCCAGCAGCTTCGCCCCCGCCAATGAGCAGTTCTTC
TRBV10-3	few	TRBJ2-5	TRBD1	CAMGQGETQYF	TGTGCCATGGGACAGGGGGAGACCCAGTACTTC
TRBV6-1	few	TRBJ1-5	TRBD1	CASYTGGAGQPQHF	TGTGCCAGCTACACAGGGGGCGCGGGGCAGCCCCAGCATTTT
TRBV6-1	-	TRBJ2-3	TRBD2	CASSVPLAGGRDTQYF	TGTGCCAGCAGCGTCCCACTAGCGGGGGGGCGGGATACGCAGTATTTT
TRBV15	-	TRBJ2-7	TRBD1	CATSREGGGQGGYEQYF	TGTGCCACCAGCAGAGAAGGGGGCGGACAGGGAGGCTACGAGCAGTACTTC
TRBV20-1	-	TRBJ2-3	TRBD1	CSAYGTGDVTDTQYF	TGCAGTGCTTACGGGACAGGGGATGTGACAGATACGCAGTATTTT
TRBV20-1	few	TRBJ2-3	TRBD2	CSARLAGGPQDYTQYF	TGCAGTGCGCGACTAGCGGGAGGGCCTCAGGACTATACGCAGTATTTT
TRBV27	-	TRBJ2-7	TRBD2	CASSALAGYSYEQYF	TGTGCCAGCAGCGCCCTAGCGGGCTACTCCTACGAGCAGTACTTC
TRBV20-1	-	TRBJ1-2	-	CSPGWGSYGYTF	TGCAGCCCCGGTTGGGGGAGCTATGGCTACACCTTC
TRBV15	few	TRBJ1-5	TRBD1	CATSRDRGQVGNQPQHF	TGTGCCACCAGCAGGGACAGGGGGCAGGTTGGCAATCAGCCCCAGCATTTT
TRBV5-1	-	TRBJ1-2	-	CASSSGTPSSGYTF	TGCGCCAGCAGCTCCGGGACCCCTTCCTCTGGCTACACCTTC
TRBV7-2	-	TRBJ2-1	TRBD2	CASSGTSEYNEQFF	TGTGCCAGCAGTGGGACTAGCGAGTACAATGAGCAGTTCTTC
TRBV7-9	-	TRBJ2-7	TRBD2	CASSVGTSSYEQYF	TGTGCCAGCAGCGTAGGGACTAGTTCTTACGAGCAGTACTTC
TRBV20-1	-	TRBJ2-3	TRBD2	CSARGLATTDTQYF	TGCAGTGCTAGGGGACTAGCGACGACAGATACGCAGTATTTT
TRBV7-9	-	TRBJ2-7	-	CASSLDVYSYEQYF	TGTGCCAGCAGCTTAGATGTATATTCCTACGAGCAGTACTTC
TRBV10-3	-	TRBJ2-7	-	CAIRTQEYEQYF	TGTGCCATCAGAACGCAGGAGTACGAGCAGTACTTC
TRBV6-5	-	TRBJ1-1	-	CASSYLGKLNTEAFF	TGTGCCAGCAGTTACCTGGGCAAACTGAACACTGAAGCTTTCTTT
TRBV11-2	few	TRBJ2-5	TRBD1	CASSPDRVETQYF	TGTGCCAGCAGCCCGGACAGGGTGGAGACCCAGTACTTC
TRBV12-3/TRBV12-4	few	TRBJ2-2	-	CASSLLATGELFF	TGTGCCAGCAGCCTACTAGCCACCGGGGAGCTGTTTTTT